A single sample is the source of the 8 T cell receptor beta chains below, sequenced in a study of T cells after yellow fever vaccination. In TCRdb, the 5' RACE reads were re-called with MiXCR into one record per CDR3 protein. The sample comprises about 25,000 distinct CDR3 sequences, under 5.5% of which are singletons, and over 9.5% rests with the top ten. Sequencing used PBMCs, either bulk or a sorted T-cell subset (CD4+, CD8+, memory, or dextramer-sorted; not recorded which), obtained 15 days after the yellow fever booster vaccination. These receptors all stem from a man aged 25 to 45 who received the YFV17D yellow fever vaccine.

This clonotype occurred many times. The rearrangement uses TRBV27 and TRBJ2-7; TRBD2 aligns across 13 bases. The V gene end was trimmed by 2 bases and the J gene end by 3 bases; junction bases not matched to a gene: 10. The CDR3 sequence is 18 residues long. Germline-derived CDR1 and CDR2 are MNHEY and SMNVEV (reference sequence). CDR3 region: CASSLLSRLAGGIYEQYF. The DNA for the CDR3 is TGTGCCAGCAGTTTACTATCCCGACTAGCGGGAGGAATCTACGAGCAGTACTTC.

This clonotype was seen ten or more times. The J gene is TRBJ2-7, the V gene TRBV7-6; no clear D. Per the germline V gene, CDR1 is SGHVS and CDR2 is FNYEAQ. Trimming took 2 bases from V and 1 from J, leaving 6 bases between them. This CDR3 contains 13 residues. In nucleotides, the CDR3 is TGTGCCAGCAGCTTATCTGTTTCCTACGAGCAGTACTTC. It translates to CASSLSVSYEQYF. Together with reference TRBV7-6 and TRBJ2-7, the CDR3 gives the full variable domain: GAGVSQSPRYKVTKRGQDVALRCDPISGHVSLYWYRQALGQGPEFLTYFNYEAQQDKSGLPNDRFSAERPEGSISTLTIQRTEQRDSAMYRCASSLSVSYEQYFGPGTRLTVT.

The V gene is TRBV20-1, the J gene TRBJ2-3, with D possibly being TRBD2 (5 bases). The germline V and J ends were trimmed by 5 bases and 2 bases, with 20 bases remaining between them. This CDR3 contains 16 residues. CDR1 and CDR2 (germline): DFQATT, SNEGSKA (reference sequence). The CDR3 sequence is CSAAPVVYGITDTQYF. CDR3 DNA: TGCAGTGCTGCCCCGGTTGTATACGGGATCACAGATACGCAGTATTTT.

At least ten counts were recorded for this clonotype. The genes are TRBV10-2 and TRBJ2-7, with D perhaps matching TRBD2 (6 bases). This CDR3 contains 14 residues. V was shortened by 0 bases and J by 7 bases, with 13 bases between the two germline ends. CDR1 and CDR2 from the germline V gene are WSHSY and SAAADI. The DNA for the CDR3 is TGCGCCAGCAGTGAGTCTCCTCGGGGGACGGAGCAGTACTTC. It yields the protein CASSESPRGTEQYF.

This clonotype showed up many times. The chain joins TRBV5-1 to TRBJ1-6; 7 positions match TRBD1. V trimming: 2 bases; J trimming: 7 bases; junction bases outside the gene matches: 3. Germline V gene sequence: CDR1 SGHRS, CDR2 YFSETQ. There are 14 residues in the CDR3. The CDR3 coding sequence is TGCGCCAGCAGCTTTGGGACAGAGAATTCACCCCTCCACTTT. Translating gives CASSFGTENSPLHF.

This clonotype was recorded at least ten times. The J gene is TRBJ1-2, the V gene TRBV30; D gene unclear. Germline values: CDR1 GTSNPN, CDR2 SVGIG (reference sequence). V lost 3 bases to trimming and J lost 4 bases, with 9 bases between them. The CDR3 loop spans 12 amino acids. As DNA, the CDR3 is TGTGCCTGGAGCGCTACAGTCTATGGCTACACCTTC. It translates to CAWSATVYGYTF.

This clonotype came up many times. The V call is TRBV29-1, the J call TRBJ2-3, with 8 positions matching TRBD2. Trimming removed 3 bases from V and 6 bases from J; junction bases left unmatched: 8. The CDR3 extends over 14 amino acids. Germline V gene sequence: CDR1 SQVTM, CDR2 ANQGSEA. This CDR3 is CSVEAAGAGDTQYF. The CDR3 DNA reads as TGCAGCGTTGAGGCAGCGGGAGCCGGGGATACGCAGTATTTT.

This clonotype has at least ten counts. The chain recombines TRBV4-3 with TRBJ2-3; TRBD1 agrees at 10 bases. Germline V gene sequence: CDR1 LGHNA, CDR2 YSLEER. The CDR3 runs to 17 residues. Trimming at V came to 0 bases and at J to 4 bases, leaving 7 bases not matched to a gene. DNA of the CDR3: TGCGCCAGCAGCCAAGATAAGGGGACAGGGGTATCAGATACGCAGTATTTT. Residues: CASSQDKGTGVSDTQYF.